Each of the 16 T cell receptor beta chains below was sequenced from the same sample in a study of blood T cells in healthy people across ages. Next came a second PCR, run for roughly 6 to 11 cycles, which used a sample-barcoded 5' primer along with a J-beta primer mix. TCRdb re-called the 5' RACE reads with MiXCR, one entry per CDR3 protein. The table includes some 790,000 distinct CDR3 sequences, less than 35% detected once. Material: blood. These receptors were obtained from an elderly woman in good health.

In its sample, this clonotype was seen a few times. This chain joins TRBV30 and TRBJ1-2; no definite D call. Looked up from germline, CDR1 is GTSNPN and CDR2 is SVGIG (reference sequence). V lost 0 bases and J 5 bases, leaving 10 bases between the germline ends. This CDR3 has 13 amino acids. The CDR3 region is CAWSVTRIYGYTF. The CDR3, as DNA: TGTGCCTGGAGTGTAACCCGGATTTATGGCTACACCTTC.

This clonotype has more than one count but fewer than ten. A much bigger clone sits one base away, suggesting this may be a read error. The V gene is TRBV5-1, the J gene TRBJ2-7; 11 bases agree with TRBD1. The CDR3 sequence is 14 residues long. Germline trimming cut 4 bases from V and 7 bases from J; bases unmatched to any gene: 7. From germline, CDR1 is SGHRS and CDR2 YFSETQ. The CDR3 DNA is TGCGCCAGCAGCCGGGACAGGGGGTTCAATGAGCAGTACTTC. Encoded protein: CASSRDRGFNEQYF.

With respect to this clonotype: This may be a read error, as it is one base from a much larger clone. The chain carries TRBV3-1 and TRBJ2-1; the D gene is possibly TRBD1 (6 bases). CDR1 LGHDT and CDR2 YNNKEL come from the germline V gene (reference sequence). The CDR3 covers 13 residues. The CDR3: CATSRSGAGEQFF. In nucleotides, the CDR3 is TGTGCCACCAGCCGTTCAGGGGCCGGTGAGCAGTTCTTC.

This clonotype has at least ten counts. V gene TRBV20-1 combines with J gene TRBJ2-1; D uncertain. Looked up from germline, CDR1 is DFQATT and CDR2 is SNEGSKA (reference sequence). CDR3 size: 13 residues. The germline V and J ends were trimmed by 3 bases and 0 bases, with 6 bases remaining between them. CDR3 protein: CSASPFSYNEQFF. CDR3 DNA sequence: TGCAGTGCTAGTCCGTTCTCCTACAATGAGCAGTTCTTC.

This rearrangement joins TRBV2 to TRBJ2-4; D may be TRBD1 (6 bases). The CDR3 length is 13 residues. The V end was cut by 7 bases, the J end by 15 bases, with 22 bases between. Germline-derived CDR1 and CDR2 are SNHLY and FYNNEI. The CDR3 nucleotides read TGTGCCAGCAAGAATAGTGGCAGGGGTCAGTCGTACTTC. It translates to CASKNSGRGQSYF.

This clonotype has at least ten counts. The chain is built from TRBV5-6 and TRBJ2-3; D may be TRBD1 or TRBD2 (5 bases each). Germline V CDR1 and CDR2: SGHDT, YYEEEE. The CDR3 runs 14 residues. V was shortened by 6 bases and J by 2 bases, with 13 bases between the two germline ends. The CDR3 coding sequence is TGTGCCAGCACCCGCTGGGGGATCACAGATACGCAGTATTTT. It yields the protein CASTRWGITDTQYF.

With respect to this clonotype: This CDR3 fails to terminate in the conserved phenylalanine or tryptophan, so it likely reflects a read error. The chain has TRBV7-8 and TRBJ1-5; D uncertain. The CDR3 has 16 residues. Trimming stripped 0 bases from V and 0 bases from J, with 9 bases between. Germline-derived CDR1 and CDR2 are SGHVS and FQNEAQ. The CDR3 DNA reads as TGTGCCAGCAGCTTAGCGCGAGGTTTTAGCAATCAGCCCCAGCATTCT. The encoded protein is CASSLARGFSNQPQHS.

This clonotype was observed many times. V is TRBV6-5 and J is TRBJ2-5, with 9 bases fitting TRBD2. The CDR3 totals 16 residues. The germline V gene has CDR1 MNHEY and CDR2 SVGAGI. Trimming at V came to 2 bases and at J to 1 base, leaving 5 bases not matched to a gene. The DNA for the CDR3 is TGTGCCAGCAGTTACGTAGCTAGCGGGGCCCAAGAGACCCAGTACTTC. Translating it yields CASSYVASGAQETQYF.

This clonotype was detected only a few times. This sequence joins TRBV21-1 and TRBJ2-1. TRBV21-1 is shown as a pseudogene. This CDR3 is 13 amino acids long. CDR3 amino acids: CASSKLRWNEQFF. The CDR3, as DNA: TGTGCCAGCAGCAAACTTAGGTGGAATGAGCAGTTCTTC.

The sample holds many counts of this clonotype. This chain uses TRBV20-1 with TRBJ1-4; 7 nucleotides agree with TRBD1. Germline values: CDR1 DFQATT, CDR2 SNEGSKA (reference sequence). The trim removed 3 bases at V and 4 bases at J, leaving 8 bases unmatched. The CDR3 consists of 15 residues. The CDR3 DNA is TGCAGTGCTAGGACGACGGGACAGCATAATGAAAAACTGTTTTTT. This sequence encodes CSARTTGQHNEKLFF.

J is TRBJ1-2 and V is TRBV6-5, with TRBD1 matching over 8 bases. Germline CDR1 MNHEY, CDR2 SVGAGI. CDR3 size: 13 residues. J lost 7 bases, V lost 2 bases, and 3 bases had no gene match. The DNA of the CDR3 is TGTGCCAGCAGTTACCAGGGGGCGGTTGGCTACACCTTC. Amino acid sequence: CASSYQGAVGYTF.

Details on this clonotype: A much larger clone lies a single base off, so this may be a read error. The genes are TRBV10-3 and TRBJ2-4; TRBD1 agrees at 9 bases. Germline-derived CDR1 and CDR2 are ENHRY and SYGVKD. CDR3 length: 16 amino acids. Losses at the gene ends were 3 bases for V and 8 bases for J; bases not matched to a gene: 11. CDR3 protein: CAISEGWTGDNDIQYF. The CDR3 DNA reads TGTGCCATCAGTGAAGGCTGGACAGGGGACAATGACATTCAGTACTTC.

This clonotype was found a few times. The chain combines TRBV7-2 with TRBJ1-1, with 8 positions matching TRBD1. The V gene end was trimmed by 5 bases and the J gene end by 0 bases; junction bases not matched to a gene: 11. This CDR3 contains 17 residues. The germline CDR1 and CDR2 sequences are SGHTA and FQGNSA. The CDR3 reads CASSQQLRGPMNTEAFF. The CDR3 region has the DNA TGTGCCAGCAGCCAACAACTCAGGGGGCCCATGAACACTGAAGCTTTCTTT. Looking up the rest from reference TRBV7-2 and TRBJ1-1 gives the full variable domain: GAGVSQSPSNKVTEKGKDVELRCDPISGHTALYWYRQSLGQGLEFLIYFQGNSAPDKSGLPSDRFSAERTGGSVSTLTIQRTQQEDSAVYLCASSQQLRGPMNTEAFFGQGTRLTVV.

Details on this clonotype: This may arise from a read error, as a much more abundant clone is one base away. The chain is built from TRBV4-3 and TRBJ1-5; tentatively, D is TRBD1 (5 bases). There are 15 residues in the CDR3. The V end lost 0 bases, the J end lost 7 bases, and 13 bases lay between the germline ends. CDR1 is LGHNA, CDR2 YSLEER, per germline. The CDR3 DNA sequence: TGCGCCAGCAGCCAAGATTTCAGGGATTGCCAGCCCCAGCATTTT. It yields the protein CASSQDFRDCQPQHF.

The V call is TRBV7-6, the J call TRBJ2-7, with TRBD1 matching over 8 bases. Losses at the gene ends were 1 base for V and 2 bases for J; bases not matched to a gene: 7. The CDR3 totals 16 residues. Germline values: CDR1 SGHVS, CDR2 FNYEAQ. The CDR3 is CASSLGPGTGAYEQYF. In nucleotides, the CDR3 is TGTGCCAGCAGCTTAGGCCCCGGGACAGGAGCCTACGAGCAGTACTTC. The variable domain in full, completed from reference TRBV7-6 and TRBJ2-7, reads GAGVSQSPRYKVTKRGQDVALRCDPISGHVSLYWYRQALGQGPEFLTYFNYEAQQDKSGLPNDRFSAERPEGSISTLTIQRTEQRDSAMYRCASSLGPGTGAYEQYFGPGTRLTVT.

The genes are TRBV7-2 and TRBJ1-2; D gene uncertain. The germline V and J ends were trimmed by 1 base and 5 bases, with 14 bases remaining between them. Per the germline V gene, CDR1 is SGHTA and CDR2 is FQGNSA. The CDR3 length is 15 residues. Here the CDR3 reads CASSLELGAGYGYTF. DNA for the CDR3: TGTGCCAGCAGCTTAGAACTGGGAGCGGGTTATGGCTACACCTTC. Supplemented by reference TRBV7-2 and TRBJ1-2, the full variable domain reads GAGVSQSPSNKVTEKGKDVELRCDPISGHTALYWYRQSLGQGLEFLIYFQGNSAPDKSGLPSDRFSAERTGGSVSTLTIQRTQQEDSAVYLCASSLELGAGYGYTFGSGTRLTVV.